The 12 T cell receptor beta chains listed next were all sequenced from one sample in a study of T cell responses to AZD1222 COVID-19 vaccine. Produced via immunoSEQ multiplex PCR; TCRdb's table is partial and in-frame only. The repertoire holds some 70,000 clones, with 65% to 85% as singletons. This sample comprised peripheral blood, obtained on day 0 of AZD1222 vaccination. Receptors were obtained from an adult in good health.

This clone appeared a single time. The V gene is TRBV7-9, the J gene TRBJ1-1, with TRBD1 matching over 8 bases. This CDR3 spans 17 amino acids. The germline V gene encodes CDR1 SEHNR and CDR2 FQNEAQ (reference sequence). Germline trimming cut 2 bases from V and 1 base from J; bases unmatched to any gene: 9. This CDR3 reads CASSLRPPGGGNTEAFF. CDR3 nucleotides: TGTGCCAGCAGCTTACGGCCCCCAGGGGGCGGGAACACTGAAGCTTTCTTT.

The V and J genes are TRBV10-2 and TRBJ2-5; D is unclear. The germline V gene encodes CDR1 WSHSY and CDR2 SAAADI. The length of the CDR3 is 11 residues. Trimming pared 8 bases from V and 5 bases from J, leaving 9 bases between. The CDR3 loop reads CASASAETQYF. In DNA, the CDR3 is TGCGCCAGCGCTTCGGCGGAGACCCAGTACTTC.

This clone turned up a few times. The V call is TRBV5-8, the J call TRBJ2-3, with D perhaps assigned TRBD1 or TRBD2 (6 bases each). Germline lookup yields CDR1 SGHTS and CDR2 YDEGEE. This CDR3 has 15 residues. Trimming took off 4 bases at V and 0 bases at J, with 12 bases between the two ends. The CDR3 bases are TGTGCCAGCAGCGCGGGACAATCTAGCACAGATACGCAGTATTTT. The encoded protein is CASSAGQSSTDTQYF.

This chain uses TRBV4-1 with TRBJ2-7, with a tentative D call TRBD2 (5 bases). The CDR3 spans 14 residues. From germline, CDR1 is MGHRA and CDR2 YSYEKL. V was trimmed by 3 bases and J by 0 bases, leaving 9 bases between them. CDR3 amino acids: CASSQGANSYEQYF. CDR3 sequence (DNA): TGCGCCAGCAGCCAGGGAGCTAACTCCTACGAGCAGTACTTC.

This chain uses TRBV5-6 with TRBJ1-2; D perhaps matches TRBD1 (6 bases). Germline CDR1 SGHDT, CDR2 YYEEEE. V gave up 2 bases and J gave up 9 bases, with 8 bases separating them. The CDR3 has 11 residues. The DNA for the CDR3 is TGTGCCAGCAGCTTCGGGGGGCGCTACACCTTC. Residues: CASSFGGRYTF.

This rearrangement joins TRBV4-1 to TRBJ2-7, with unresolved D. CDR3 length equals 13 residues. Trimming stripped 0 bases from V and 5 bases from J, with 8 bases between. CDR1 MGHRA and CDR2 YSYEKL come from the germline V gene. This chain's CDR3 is CASSQDQGNEQYF. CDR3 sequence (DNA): TGCGCCAGCAGCCAAGATCAAGGGAACGAGCAGTACTTC.

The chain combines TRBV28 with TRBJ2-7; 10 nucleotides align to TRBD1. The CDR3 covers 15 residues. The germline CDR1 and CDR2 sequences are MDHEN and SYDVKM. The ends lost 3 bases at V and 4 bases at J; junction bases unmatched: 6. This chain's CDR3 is CASSLTGGNGYEQYF. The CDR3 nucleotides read TGTGCCAGCAGTTTGACAGGGGGCAATGGGTACGAGCAGTACTTC.

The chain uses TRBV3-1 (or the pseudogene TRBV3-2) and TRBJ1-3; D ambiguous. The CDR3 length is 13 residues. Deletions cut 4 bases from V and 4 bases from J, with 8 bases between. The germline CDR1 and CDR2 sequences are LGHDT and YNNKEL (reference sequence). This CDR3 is CASSPSTGNTIYF. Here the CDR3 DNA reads TGTGCCAGCAGCCCCTCTACAGGAAACACCATATATTTT.

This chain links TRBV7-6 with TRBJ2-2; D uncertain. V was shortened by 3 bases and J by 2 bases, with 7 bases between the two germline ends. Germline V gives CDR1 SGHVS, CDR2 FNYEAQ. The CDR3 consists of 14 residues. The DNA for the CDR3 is TGTGCCAGCAGCTTTGGGTTAAACACCGGGGAGCTGTTTTTT. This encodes CASSFGLNTGELFF. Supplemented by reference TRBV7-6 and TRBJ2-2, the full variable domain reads GAGVSQSPRYKVTKRGQDVALRCDPISGHVSLYWYRQALGQGPEFLTYFNYEAQQDKSGLPNDRFSAERPEGSISTLTIQRTEQRDSAMYRCASSFGLNTGELFFGEGSRLTVL.

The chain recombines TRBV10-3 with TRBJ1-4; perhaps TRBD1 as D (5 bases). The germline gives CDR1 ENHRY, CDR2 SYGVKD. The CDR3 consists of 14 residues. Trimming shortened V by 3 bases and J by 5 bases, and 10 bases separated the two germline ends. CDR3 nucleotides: TGTGCCATCAGTGATCGGGGGTTAAATGAAAAACTGTTTTTT. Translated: CAISDRGLNEKLFF.

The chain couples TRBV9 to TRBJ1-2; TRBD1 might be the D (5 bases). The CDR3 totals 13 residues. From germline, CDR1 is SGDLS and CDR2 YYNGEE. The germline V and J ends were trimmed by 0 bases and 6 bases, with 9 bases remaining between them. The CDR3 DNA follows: TGTGCCAGCAGCGTAGACGGGGGGGATGGCTACACCTTC. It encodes CASSVDGGDGYTF.

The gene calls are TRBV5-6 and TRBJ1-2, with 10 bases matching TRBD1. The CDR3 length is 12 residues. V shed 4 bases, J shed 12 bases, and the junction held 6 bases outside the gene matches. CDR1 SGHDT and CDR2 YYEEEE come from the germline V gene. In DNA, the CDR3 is TGTGCCAGCAGCCCGGGGGACAGGGGAAACACCTTC. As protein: CASSPGDRGNTF.